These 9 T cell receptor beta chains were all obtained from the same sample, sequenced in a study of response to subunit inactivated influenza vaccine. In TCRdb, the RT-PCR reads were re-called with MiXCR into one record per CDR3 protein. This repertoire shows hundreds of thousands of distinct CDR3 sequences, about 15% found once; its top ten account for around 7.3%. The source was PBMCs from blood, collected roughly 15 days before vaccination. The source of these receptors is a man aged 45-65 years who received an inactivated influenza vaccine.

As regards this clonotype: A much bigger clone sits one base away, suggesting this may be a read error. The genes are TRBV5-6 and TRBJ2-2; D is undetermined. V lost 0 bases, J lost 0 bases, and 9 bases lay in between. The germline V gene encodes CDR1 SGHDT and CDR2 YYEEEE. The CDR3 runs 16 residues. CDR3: CASSLGMFPNTGELFF. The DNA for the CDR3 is TGTGCCAGCAGCTTGGGTATGTTTCCGAACACCGGGGAGCTGTTTTTT.

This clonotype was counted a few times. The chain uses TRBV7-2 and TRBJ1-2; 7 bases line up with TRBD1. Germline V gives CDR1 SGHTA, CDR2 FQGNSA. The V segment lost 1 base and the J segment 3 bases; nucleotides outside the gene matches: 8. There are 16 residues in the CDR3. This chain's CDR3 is CASSLGGQKRHYGYTF. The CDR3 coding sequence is TGTGCCAGCAGCTTAGGGGGACAGAAAAGGCACTATGGCTACACCTTC.

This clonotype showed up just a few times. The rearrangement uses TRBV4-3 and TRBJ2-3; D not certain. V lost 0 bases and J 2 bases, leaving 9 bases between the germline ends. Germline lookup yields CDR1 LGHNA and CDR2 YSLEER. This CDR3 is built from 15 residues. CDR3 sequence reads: CASSQEFDTTDTQYF. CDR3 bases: TGCGCCAGCAGCCAAGAATTTGACACCACAGATACGCAGTATTTT.

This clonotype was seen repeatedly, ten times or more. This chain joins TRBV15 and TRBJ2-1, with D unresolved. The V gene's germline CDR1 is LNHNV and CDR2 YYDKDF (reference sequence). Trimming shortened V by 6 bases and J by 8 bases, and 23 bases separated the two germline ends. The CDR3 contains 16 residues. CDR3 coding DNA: TGTGCCACCAGTTCTCCGAGTAGAAGTATTCTCGATGAGCAGTTCTTC. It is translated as CATSSPSRSILDEQFF.

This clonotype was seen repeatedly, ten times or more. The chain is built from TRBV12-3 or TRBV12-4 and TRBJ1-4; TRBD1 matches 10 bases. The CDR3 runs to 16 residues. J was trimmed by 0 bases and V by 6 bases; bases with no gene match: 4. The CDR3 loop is CASSRQGASTNEKLFF. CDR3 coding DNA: TGTGCCAGCAGCCGACAGGGGGCTTCAACTAATGAAAAACTGTTTTTT.

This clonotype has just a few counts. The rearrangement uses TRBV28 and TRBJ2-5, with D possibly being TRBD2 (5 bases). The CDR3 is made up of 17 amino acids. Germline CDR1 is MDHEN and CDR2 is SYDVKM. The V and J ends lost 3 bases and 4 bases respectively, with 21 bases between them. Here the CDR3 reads CASSFILGSKNTETQYF. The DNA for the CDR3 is TGTGCCAGCAGTTTCATATTGGGGAGCAAAAACACAGAGACCCAGTACTTC.

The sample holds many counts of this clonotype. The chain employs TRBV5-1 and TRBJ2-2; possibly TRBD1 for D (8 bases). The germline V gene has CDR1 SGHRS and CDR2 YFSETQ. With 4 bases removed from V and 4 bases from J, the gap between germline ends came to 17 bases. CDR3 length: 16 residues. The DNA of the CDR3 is TGCGCCAGCAGCCAAGCGGGACAGGCCTTCACCGGGGAGCTGTTTTTT. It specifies CASSQAGQAFTGELFF.

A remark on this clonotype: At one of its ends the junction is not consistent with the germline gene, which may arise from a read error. DNA of the CDR3: TGTGCCACCAGCGGAGACAGGGGGTTTACCAACGAGCAGTACTTC. Protein product: CATSGDRGFTNEQYF. V usage is TRBV15 and J usage is TRBJ2-7; TRBD1 matches at 9 bases. CDR3 size: 15 residues. Germline CDR1 reads LNHNV; CDR2 reads YYDKDF (reference sequence).

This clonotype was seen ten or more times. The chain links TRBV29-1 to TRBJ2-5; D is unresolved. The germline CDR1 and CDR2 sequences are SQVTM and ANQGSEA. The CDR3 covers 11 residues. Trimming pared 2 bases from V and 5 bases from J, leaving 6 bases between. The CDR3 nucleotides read TGCAGCGTTGAATTGGTGGAGACCCAGTACTTC. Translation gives CSVELVETQYF.